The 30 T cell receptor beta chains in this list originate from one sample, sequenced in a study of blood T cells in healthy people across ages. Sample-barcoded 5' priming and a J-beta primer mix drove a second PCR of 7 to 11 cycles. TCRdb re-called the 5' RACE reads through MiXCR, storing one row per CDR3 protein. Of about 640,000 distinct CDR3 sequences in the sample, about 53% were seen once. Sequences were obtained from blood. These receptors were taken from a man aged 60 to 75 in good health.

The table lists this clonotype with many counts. The CDR3 bases are TGTGCCAGCAGCCAGCTGGGGGGCACCACAGATACGCAGTATTTT. This codes for CASSQLGGTTDTQYF. The rearrangement links TRBV12-3 or TRBV12-4 to TRBJ2-3, with D perhaps given as TRBD1 or TRBD2 (6 bases each). V shed 6 bases and J shed 2 bases, with 15 bases lying between them. The CDR3 covers 15 residues.

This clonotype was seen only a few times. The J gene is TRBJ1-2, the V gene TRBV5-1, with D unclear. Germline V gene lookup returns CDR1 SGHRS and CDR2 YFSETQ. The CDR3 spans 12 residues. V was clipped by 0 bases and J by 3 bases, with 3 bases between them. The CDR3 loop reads CASSLGYYGYTF. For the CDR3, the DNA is TGCGCCAGCAGCTTGGGGTACTATGGCTACACCTTC.

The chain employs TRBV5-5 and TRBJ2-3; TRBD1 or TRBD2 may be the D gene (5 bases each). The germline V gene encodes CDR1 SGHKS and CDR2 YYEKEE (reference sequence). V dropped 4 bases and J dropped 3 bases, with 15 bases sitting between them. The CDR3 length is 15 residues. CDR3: CASSGTGTLTDTQYF. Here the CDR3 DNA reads TGTGCCAGCAGCGGAACCGGGACCCTAACAGATACGCAGTATTTT.

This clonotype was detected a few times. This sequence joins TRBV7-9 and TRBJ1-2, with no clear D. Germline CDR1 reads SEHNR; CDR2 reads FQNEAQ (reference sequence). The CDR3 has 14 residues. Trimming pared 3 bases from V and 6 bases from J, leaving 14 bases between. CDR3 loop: CASSFVLGLNGYTF. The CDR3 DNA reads TGTGCCAGCAGCTTTGTTTTGGGGTTGAATGGCTACACCTTC.

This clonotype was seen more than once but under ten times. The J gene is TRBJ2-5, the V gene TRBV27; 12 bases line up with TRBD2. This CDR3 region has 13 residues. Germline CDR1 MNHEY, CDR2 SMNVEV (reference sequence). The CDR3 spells CVTRTSGEETQYF. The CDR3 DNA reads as TGTGTGACCAGGACTAGCGGGGAAGAGACCCAGTACTTC.

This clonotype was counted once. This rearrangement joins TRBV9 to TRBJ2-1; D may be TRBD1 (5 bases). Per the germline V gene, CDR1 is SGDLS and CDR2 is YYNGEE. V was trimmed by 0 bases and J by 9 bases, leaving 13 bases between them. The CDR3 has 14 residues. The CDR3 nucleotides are TGTGCCAGCAGCGTAGAGTGGGGTGACAGTGAGCAGTTCTTC. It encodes CASSVEWGDSEQFF.

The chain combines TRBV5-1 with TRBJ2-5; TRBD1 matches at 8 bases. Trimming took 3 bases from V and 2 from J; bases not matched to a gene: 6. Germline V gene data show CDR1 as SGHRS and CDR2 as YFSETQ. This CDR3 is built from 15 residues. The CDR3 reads CASSSTGQAQETQYF. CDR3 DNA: TGCGCCAGCAGCTCCACGGGACAGGCGCAAGAGACCCAGTACTTC.

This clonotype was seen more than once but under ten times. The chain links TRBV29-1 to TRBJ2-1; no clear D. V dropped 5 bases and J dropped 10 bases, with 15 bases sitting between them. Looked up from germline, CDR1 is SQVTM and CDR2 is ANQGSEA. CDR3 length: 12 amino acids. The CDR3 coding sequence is TGCAGCGTTCTTCTCTTGGTGGGGGAGCAGTTCTTC. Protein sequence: CSVLLLVGEQFF.

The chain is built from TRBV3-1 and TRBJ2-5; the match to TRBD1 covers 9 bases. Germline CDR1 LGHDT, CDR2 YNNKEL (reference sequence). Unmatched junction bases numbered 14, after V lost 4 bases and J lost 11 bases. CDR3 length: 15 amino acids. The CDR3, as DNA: TGTGCCAGCAGCCCCCGGACAGGGGCCTTGGTAGGGCAGTACTTC. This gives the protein CASSPRTGALVGQYF.

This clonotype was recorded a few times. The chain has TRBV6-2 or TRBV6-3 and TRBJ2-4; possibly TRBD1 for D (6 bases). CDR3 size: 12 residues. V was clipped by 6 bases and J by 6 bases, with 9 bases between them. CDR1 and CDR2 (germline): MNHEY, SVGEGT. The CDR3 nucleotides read TGTGCCAGCAGCAAACAGGGAAACATTCAGTACTTC. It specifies CASSKQGNIQYF.

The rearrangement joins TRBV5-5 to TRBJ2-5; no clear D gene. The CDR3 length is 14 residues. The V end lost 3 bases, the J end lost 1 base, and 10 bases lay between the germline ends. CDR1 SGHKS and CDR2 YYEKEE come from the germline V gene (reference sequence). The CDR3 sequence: CASSSEWVQETQYF. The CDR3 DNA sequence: TGTGCCAGCAGCTCCGAGTGGGTCCAAGAGACCCAGTACTTC. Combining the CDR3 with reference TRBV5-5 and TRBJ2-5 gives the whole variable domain DAGVTQSPTHLIKTRGQQVTLRCSPISGHKSVSWYQQVLGQGPQFIFQYYEKEERGRGNFPDRFSARQFPNYSSELNVNALLLGDSALYLCASSSEWVQETQYFGPGTRLLVL.

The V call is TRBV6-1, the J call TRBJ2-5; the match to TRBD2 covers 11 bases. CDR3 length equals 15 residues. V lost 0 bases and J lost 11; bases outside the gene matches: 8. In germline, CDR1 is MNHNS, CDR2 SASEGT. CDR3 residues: CASSEASGGAREQYF. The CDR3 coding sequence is TGTGCCAGCAGTGAAGCTAGCGGGGGGGCCCGTGAGCAGTACTTC.

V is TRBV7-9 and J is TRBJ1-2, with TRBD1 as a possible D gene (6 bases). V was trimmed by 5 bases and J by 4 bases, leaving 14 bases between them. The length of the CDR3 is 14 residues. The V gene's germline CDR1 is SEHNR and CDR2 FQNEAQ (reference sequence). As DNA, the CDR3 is TGTGCCAGCAGCCCCAACTCGGGGGCCTATGGCTACACCTTC. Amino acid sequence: CASSPNSGAYGYTF.

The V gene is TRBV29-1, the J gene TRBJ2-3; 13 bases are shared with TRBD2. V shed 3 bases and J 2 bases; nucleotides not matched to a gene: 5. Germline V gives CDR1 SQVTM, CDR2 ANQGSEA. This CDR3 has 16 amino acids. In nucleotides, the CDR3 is TGCAGCGTTGAGGGGACTAGCGGGGACATCACAGATACGCAGTATTTT. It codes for CSVEGTSGDITDTQYF.

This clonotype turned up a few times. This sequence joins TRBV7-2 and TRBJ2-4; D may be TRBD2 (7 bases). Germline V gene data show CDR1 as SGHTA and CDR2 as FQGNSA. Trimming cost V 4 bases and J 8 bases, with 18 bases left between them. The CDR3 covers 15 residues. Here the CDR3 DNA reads TGTGCCAGCAGCTCTCAGATCGGGGGGCGGGACATTCAGTACTTC. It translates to CASSSQIGGRDIQYF. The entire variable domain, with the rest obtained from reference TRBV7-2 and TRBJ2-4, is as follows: GAGVSQSPSNKVTEKGKDVELRCDPISGHTALYWYRQSLGQGLEFLIYFQGNSAPDKSGLPSDRFSAERTGGSVSTLTIQRTQQEDSAVYLCASSSQIGGRDIQYFGAGTRLSVL.

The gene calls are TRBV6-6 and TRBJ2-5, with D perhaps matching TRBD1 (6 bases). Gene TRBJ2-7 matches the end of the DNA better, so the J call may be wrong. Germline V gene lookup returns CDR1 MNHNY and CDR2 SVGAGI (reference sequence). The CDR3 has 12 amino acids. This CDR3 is CASSNYRDEQYF. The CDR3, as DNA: TGTGCCAGCAGCAATTACAGGGACGAGCAGTACTTC.

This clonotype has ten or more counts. This CDR3 is CASPTGHEQYF. In DNA form, the CDR3 reads TGTGCCAGCCCGACCGGGCACGAGCAGTACTTC. The chain uses TRBV27 and TRBJ2-4, with D unclear. The DNA end is more similar to TRBJ2-7, so the J call may be wrong. The germline gives CDR1 MNHEY, CDR2 SMNVEV (reference sequence). The CDR3 is made up of 11 amino acids.

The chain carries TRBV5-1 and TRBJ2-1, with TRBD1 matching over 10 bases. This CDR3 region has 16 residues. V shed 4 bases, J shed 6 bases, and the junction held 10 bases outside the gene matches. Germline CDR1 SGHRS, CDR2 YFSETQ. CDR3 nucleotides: TGCGCCAGCAGCACAACCGGGACAGGGGTTTTCAATGAGCAGTTCTTC. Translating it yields CASSTTGTGVFNEQFF.

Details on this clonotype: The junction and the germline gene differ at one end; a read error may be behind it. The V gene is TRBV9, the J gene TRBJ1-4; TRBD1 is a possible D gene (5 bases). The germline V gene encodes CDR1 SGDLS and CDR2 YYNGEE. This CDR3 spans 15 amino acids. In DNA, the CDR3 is TGTGCCAGCAGCCCGAGGGACCAATTCGATGAAGAACTGTTTTTT. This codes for CASSPRDQFDEELFF.

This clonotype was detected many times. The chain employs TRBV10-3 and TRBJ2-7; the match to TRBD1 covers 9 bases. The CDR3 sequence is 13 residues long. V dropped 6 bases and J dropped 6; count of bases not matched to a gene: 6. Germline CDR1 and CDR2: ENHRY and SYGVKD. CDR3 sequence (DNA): TGTGCCATCAGCCGGGACAGGGATGCCGAGCAGTACTTC. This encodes CAISRDRDAEQYF.

The CDR3 region has the DNA TGCGCCAGCAGCAGCGCCGGGACAGATTACAATGAGCAGTACTTC. Translating it yields CASSSAGTDYNEQYF. V usage is TRBV5-1 and J usage is TRBJ2-1; TRBD1 matches at 7 bases. The end of the DNA fits TRBJ2-7 better, so the J call may be wrong. The CDR3 has 15 residues. From germline, CDR1 is SGHRS and CDR2 YFSETQ.

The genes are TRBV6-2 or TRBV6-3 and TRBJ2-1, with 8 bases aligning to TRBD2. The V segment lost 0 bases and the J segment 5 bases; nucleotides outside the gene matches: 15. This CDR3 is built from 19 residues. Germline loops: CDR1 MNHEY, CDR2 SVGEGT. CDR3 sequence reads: CASSYSVSGGNLVHNEQFF. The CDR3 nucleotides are TGTGCCAGCAGTTACTCGGTGAGCGGGGGAAACTTGGTCCACAATGAGCAGTTCTTC.

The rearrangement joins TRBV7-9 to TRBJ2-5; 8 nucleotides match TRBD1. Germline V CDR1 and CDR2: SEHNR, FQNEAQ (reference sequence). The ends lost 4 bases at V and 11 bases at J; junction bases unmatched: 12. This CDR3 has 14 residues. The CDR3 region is CASSSGQGQREQYF. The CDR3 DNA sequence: TGTGCCAGCAGCTCCGGACAGGGTCAGAGGGAGCAGTACTTC.

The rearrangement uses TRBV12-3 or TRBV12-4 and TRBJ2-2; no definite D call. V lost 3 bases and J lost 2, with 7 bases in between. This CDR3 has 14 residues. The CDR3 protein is CASSFDYNTGELFF. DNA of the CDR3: TGTGCCAGCAGTTTTGATTACAACACCGGGGAGCTGTTTTTT.

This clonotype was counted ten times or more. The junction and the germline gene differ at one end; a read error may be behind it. CDR3 region: CASSLGLLQETQYF. DNA of the CDR3: TGTGCCAGCTCACTGGGACTGCTCCAAGAGACCCAGTACTTC. J is TRBJ2-5 and V is TRBV5-1; D possibly corresponds to TRBD2 (6 bases). The CDR3 is 14 residues long. Per the germline V gene, CDR1 is SGHRS and CDR2 is YFSETQ.

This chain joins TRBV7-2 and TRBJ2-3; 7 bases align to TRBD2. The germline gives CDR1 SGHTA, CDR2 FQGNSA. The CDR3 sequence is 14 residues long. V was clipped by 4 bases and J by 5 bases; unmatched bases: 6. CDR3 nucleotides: TGTGCCAGCAGCTCAAATGGGGGGGAAGATACGCAGTATTTT. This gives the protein CASSSNGGEDTQYF.

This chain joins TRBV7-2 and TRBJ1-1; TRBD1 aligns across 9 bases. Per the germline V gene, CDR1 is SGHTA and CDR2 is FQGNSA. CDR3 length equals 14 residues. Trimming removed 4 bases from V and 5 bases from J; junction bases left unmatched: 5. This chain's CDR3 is CASSYRGTGTEAFF. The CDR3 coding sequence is TGTGCCAGCAGCTACCGCGGGACAGGGACTGAAGCTTTCTTT.

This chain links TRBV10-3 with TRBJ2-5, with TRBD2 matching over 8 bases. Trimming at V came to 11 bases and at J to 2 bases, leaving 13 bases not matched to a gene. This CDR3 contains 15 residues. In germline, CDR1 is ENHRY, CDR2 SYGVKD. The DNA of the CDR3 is TGTGCCTCCCAGCGGGCGGGAGGTTTTCAAGAGACCCAGTACTTC. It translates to CASQRAGGFQETQYF.

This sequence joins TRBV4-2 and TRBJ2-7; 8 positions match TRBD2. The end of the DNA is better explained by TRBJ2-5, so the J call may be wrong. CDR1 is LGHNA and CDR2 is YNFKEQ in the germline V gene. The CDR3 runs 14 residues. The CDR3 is CASSQAGGTETQYF. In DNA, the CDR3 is TGTGCCAGCAGCCAAGCGGGGGGGACTGAGACCCAGTACTTC.

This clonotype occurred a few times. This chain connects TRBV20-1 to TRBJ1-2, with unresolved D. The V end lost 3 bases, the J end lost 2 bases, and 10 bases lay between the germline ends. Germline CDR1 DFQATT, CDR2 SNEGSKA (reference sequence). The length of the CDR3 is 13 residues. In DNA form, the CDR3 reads TGCAGTGCTAGTGTTCGGCGGAACTATGGCTACACCTTC. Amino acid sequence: CSASVRRNYGYTF.